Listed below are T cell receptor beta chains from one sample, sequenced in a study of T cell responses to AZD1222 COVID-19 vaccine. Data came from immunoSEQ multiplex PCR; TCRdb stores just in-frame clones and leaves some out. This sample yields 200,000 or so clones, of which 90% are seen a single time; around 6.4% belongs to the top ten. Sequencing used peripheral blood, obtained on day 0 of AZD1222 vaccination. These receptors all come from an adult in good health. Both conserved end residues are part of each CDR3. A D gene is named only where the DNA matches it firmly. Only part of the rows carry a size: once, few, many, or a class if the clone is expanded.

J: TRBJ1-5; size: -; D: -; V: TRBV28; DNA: TGTGCCAGCACTAGAGGGTTCAATCAGCCCCAGCATTTT; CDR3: CASTRGFNQPQHF
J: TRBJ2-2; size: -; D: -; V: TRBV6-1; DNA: TGTGCCAGCAGTGAAATAGCAGGGAGCCCCGGGGAGCTGTTTTTT; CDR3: CASSEIAGSPGELFF
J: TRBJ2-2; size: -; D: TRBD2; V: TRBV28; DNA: TGTGCCACCAGGTCGGGGGGGCAAGGCACCGGGGAGCTGTTTTTT; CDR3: CATRSGGQGTGELFF
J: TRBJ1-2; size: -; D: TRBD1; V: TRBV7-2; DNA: TGTGCCAGCAGTCACGGGACAGGAGATGGCTACACCTTC; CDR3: CASSHGTGDGYTF
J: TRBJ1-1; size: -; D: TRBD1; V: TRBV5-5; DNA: TGTGCCAGCGCCAGACAGGGGGACACTGAAGCTTTCTTT; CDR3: CASARQGDTEAFF
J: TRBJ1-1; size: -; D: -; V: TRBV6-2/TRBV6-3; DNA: TGTGCCAGCAGCCCCGGACTCCTGAACACTGAAGCTTTCTTT; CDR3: CASSPGLLNTEAFF
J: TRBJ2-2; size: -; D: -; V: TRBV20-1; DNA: TGCAGTGCTCCCCGTTTGGCGGAGCTGTTTTTT; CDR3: CSAPRLAELFF
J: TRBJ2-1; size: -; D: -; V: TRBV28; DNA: TGTGCCAGCAAGAGGGGTGAGCAGTTCTTC; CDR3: CASKRGEQFF
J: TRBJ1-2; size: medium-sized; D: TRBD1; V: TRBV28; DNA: TGTGCCAGCACATCACGGGGGACAGGGCACCACTATTCTTATGGCTACACCTTC; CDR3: CASTSRGTGHHYSYGYTF
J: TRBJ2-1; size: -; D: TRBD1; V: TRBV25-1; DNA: TGTGCCAGCCGGACAGGGGCTTACAATGAGCAGTTCTTC; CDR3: CASRTGAYNEQFF
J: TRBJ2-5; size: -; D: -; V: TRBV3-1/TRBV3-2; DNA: TGTGCCAGCAGCCCCATGGCGGGGGCCCGGGAGACCCAGTACTTC; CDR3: CASSPMAGARETQYF
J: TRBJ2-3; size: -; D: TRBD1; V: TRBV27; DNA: TGTGCCAGCAGTTTAATTTTGGGACAGGGGGCGAGTTCGCAGTATTTT; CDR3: CASSLILGQGASSQYF
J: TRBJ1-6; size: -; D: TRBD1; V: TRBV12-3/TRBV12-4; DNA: TGTGCCAGCAGATCAGGGGGTGATTCACCCCTCCACTTT; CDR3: CASRSGGDSPLHF
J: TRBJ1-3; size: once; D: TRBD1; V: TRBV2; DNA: TGTGCCAGCAGTGACGGGACAGTCTCTGGAAACACCATATATTTT; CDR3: CASSDGTVSGNTIYF
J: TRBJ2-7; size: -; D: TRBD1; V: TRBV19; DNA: TGTGCCAGTAGCCCCGTGGGACAGGGGGCGTGGTACGAGCAGTACTTC; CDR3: CASSPVGQGAWYEQYF
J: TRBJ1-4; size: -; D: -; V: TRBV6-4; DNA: TGTGCCAGCAGTGACTCCGCCGCTAATGAAAAACTGTTTTTT; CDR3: CASSDSAANEKLFF
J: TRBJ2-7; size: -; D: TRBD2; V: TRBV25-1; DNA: TGTGCCAGCAGCCCCATGTGGGGGCTAGCGGGAGGAGGGTACGAGCAGTACTTC; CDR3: CASSPMWGLAGGGYEQYF
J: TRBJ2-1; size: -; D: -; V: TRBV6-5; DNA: TGTGCCAGCAGTAAGGGCATTGGGGAGCAGTTCTTC; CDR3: CASSKGIGEQFF
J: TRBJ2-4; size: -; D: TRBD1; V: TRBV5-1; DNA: TGCGCCAGCAGCCCCGGGCAGGGACAGGGGTGGTACTTC; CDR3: CASSPGQGQGWYF
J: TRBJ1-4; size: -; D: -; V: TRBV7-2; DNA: TGTGCCAGCAGCCGGGCAGACGCAACTAATGAAAAACTGTTTTTT; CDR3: CASSRADATNEKLFF